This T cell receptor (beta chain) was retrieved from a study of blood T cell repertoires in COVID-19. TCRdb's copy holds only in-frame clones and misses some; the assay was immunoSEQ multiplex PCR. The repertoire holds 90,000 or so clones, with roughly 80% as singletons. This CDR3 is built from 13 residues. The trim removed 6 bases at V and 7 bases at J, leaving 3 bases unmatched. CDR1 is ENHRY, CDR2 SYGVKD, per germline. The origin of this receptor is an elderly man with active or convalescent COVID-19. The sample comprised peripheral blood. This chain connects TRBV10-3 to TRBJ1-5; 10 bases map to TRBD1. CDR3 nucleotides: TGTGCCATCAGCGGACAGGGGGACCAGCCCCAGCATTTT. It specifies CAISGQGDQPQHF.